The T cell receptor (beta chain) under discussion was sequenced for a study of T cell changes during pregnancy in multiple sclerosis (dated by TCRdb to about 2019). At the level of the whole study: The study examined how the T cell repertoire changed over the course of pregnancy in women with multiple sclerosis.

In regard to this clone: No cognate antigen has been identified for it. No much larger clone exists at a distance of one base, and base qualities are not known.

Library preparation used the immunoSEQ multiplex PCR assay. TCRdb obtained this table from immuneACCESS and retained in-frame rearrangements with V and J assigned. These tables miss some clones; where compared with another copy, unresolved V genes account for less than half of the shortfall, and the remainder is unexplained. The sample table holds 100,000 to 150,000 clones, of which approximately 94% were seen once. Around 6% of the sample is taken by the ten largest. The sequence was obtained from a female donor with multiple sclerosis, enrolled in a pregnancy study. Sequenced here: peripheral blood, sampled before pregnancy.

In nucleotide form, the sequence is TGTGCCAGCAGTGAAGCGGGGCACACGCTAGCCAAAAACATTCAGTACTTC. Translated, it reads CASSEAGHTLAKNIQYF. Recombination connected TRBV6-1 to TRBJ2-4, with TRBD1 tentatively as D gene (5 bases match). Trimming at the junction amounts to 0 bases on V and 0 bases on J, and the germline ends lie 12 bases apart. For CDR1 and CDR2, the germline V gene lists MNHNS and SASEGT. From cysteine to phenylalanine, the CDR3 is 17 amino acids long. The DNA shown is the 51-base CDR3, in frame from base 1.